This record covers a single T cell receptor beta chain. J gave up 2 bases and V 1 base, and 7 bases lay outside the gene matches. There are 18 residues in the CDR3. Germline CDR1 and CDR2: LGHNA and YNFKEQ. MiXCR was run by TCRdb on the RT-PCR reads, yielding one entry per CDR3 protein. The sample yields about 680,000 distinct CDR3 sequences, 13% to 15% seen once. The receptor comes from a female donor in good health, serving as a healthy control. Sequencing was done on a sample of memory CD4+ T cells from blood. This chain uses TRBV4-2 with TRBJ2-6, with 8 bases matching TRBD2. CDR3: CASSQVVAGLTGANVLTF. CDR3 sequence (DNA): TGTGCCAGCAGCCAAGTGGTAGCGGGGCTCACTGGGGCCAACGTCCTGACTTTC.